The subject of this entry is one TCR beta chain. Its specific antigen is unknown. Base qualities are not at hand, and no much larger clone is one base apart. The CDR3 runs 15 residues from the cysteine to the phenylalanine. Just the 45-base CDR3 DNA is kept, in frame starting at base 1. From the germline V gene, CDR1 is SGHRS and CDR2 is YFSETQ. The V end gives up 4 bases and the J end 5 bases, leaving 9 bases in the junction not matched to a gene. Libraries were prepared through the immunoSEQ multiplex PCR assay. TCRdb's version of the immuneACCESS table is confined to in-frame rearrangements and falls short of the full clone set. An unresolved V gene accounts for under half of the shortfall where checked; the remainder is of unknown origin. Present in this sample are 84,000 or so clones, 90% to 95% of which were seen just once. The ten biggest clones cover about 0.25% of the sample. These data are taken from a study of technical replicates of blood from a few donors (dated by TCRdb to about 2017).

This TCR was recovered from a human donor in good health. The chain uses TRBV5-1 and TRBJ2-7, with 10 middle bases fitting TRBD2. The sequenced sample was T cells isolated from PBMCs. The DNA is as follows: TGCGCCAGCAGCCTTTCAGCGGGAGGGCCGGACGAGCAGTACTTC. Its amino acids are CASSLSAGGPDEQYF.